This T cell receptor beta chain was documented in a study of glioma-infiltrating T cells. Background on the study: Glioblastomas were WHO grade IV, sampled at first diagnosis; low-grade were grade II. Study conclusions and caveats: Shared blood CDR3 signature motifs marked patients with low tissue-blood divergence. Gliomas, especially low-grade, showed above-expected tissue-blood divergence; non-neoplastic patients showed below.

Of note for this clonotype: Its specificity is unknown. Given a much more abundant clone one base away, this may be a read error.

The CDR3 consists of 15 residues. The germline CDR1 and CDR2 sequences are MNHEY and SMNVEV (reference sequence). Trimming cost V 4 bases and J 4 bases, with 14 bases left between them. TCR alpha and beta CDR3 regions were amplified from RNA using iRepertoire nested multiplex PCR. Input was 100-400 ng of tissue mRNA or PBMC total RNA. TCRdb redid the calling of the multiplex PCR reads with MiXCR, one entry per CDR3 protein. Here the sample spans 300,000 to 450,000 distinct CDR3 sequences, around 45% being singletons. Sequencing was performed on glioma tissue, nonneoplastic brain tissue, or PBMCs (not recorded which). The sequence was collected from a human donor with low-grade glioma or glioblastoma, undergoing nonglioma brain surgery, or in good health (not recorded which). V gene TRBV27 combines with J gene TRBJ1-5; tentatively, D is TRBD1 (5 bases). The CDR3 bases are TGTGCCAGCAGTTGGAAAGGGGTCGGGAATCAGCCCCAGCATTTT. As protein: CASSWKGVGNQPQHF.